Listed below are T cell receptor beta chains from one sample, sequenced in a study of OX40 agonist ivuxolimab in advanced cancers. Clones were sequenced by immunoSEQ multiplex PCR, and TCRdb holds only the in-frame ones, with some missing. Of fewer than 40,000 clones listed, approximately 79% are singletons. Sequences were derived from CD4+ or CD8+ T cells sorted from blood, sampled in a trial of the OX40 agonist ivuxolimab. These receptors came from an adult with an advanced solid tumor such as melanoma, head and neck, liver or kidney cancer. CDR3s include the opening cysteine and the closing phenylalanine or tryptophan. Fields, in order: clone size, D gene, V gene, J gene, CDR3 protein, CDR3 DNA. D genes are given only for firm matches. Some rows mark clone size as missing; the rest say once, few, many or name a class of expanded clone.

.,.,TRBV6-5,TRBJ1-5,CASSNPTNQPQHF,TGTGCCAGCAGTAACCCGACCAATCAGCCCCAGCATTTT
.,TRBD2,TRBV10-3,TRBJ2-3,CAISGLAGGGTDTQYF,TGTGCCATCAGTGGACTAGCGGGGGGGGGAACAGATACGCAGTATTTT
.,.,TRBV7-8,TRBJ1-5,CASSLGGGWVQPQHF,TGTGCCAGCAGCCTTGGGGGGGGATGGGTCCAGCCCCAGCATTTT
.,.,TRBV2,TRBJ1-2,CASSAVLGWSGYTF,TGTGCCAGCAGCGCGGTCCTGGGCTGGAGTGGCTACACCTTC
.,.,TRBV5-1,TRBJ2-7,CASSLVGSYEQYF,TGCGCCAGCAGCTTGGTAGGATCCTACGAGCAGTACTTC
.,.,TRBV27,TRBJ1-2,CASSLDAGYGYTF,TGTGCCAGCAGCCTGGACGCTGGCTATGGCTACACCTTC
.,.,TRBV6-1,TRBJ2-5,CASSPSEGAMETQYF,TGTGCCAGCAGCCCTAGCGAGGGGGCCATGGAGACCCAGTACTTC
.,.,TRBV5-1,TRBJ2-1,CASSPQGGEQFF,TGCGCCAGCAGCCCTCAGGGGGGTGAGCAGTTCTTC
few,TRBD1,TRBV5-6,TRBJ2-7,CASSPDRGWSYEQYF,TGTGCCAGCAGCCCGGACAGGGGGTGGTCCTACGAGCAGTACTTC
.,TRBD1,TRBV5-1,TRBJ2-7,CASSYRGTYEQYF,TGCGCCAGCAGCTACAGGGGAACCTACGAGCAGTACTTC
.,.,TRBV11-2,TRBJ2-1,CASSLAGNNEQFF,TGTGCCAGCAGCTTAGCGGGCAACAATGAGCAGTTCTTC
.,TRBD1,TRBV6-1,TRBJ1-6,CASSERETGNSPLHF,TGTGCCAGCAGTGAGAGGGAGACAGGGAATTCACCCCTCCACTTT
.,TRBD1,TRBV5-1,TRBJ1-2,CASSLGDRAGGYTF,TGCGCCAGCAGCTTGGGGGACAGGGCCGGTGGCTACACCTTC
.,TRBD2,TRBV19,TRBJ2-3,CASSIGLAATDTQYF,TGTGCCAGTAGTATTGGACTAGCAGCCACAGATACGCAGTATTTT
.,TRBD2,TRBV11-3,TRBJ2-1,CASSIGTSGGAEQFF,TGTGCCAGCAGCATAGGGACTAGCGGGGGGGCTGAGCAGTTCTTC
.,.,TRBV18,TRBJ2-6,CASSPRQGTKTGANVLTF,TGTGCCAGCTCCCCAAGACAGGGGACTAAAACTGGGGCCAACGTCCTGACTTTC
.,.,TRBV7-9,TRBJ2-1,CASSLQREHYEQFF,TGTGCCAGCAGCTTACAGCGAGAGCATTATGAGCAGTTCTTC
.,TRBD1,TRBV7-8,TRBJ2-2,CASSVTGDGTGELFF,TGTGCCAGCAGCGTGACAGGGGACGGCACCGGGGAGCTGTTTTTT
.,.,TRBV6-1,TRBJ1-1,CASSEAWPGAVNTEAFF,TGTGCCAGCAGTGAAGCTTGGCCAGGGGCTGTGAACACTGAAGCTTTCTTT
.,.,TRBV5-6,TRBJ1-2,CASSFSRRHYGYTF,TGTGCCAGCAGCTTTTCCCGGCGGCACTATGGCTACACCTTC
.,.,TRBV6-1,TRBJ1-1,CASSKQGRTEAFF,TGTGCCAGCAGTAAACAGGGTAGGACTGAAGCTTTCTTT
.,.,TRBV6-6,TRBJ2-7,CASSYQAGANYEQYF,TGTGCCAGCAGTTACCAGGCCGGGGCCAACTACGAGCAGTACTTC
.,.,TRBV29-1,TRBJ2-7,CSVSAGTELSEQYF,TGCAGCGTGTCTGCGGGGACTGAATTGAGCGAGCAGTACTTC
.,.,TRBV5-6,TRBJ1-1,CASSYGWGRRDTEAFF,TGTGCCAGCAGCTATGGGTGGGGCAGGAGGGACACTGAAGCTTTCTTT
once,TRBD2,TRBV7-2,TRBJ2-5,CASSLQLAGGFETQYF,TGTGCCAGCAGCTTACAACTAGCGGGGGGGTTCGAGACCCAGTACTTC
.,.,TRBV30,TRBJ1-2,CAWSYRIRENNYGYTF,TGTGCCTGGAGTTACCGGATCCGAGAGAATAACTATGGCTACACCTTC
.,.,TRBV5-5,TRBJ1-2,CASSLNREGTF,TGTGCCAGCAGCTTGAACAGGGAAGGCACCTTC
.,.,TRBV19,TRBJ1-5,CASMEVPGPQPQHF,TGTGCCAGTATGGAAGTCCCGGGCCCTCAGCCCCAGCATTTT
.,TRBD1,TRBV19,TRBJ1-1,CASSRTGAGTEAFF,TGTGCCAGTAGTAGGACAGGGGCCGGCACTGAAGCTTTCTTT
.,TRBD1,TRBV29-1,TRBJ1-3,CSVGQGAGNTIYF,TGCAGCGTTGGACAGGGGGCTGGAAACACCATATATTTT
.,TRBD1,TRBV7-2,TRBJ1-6,CASSFQGAEVSPLHF,TGTGCCAGCAGTTTTCAGGGGGCGGAAGTTTCACCCCTCCACTTT
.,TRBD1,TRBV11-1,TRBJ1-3,CASSSGTGFRPIYF,TGTGCCAGCAGCTCCGGGACAGGTTTTCGGCCCATATATTTT
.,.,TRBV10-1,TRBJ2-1,CASSGQANYNEQFF,TGCGCCAGCAGTGGACAGGCGAACTACAATGAGCAGTTCTTC
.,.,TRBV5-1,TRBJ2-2,CASSLMSETGELFF,TGCGCCAGCAGCTTGATGTCGGAAACCGGGGAGCTGTTTTTT
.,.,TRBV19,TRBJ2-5,CASSIVSGAGETQYF,TGTGCCAGTAGTATAGTTTCGGGGGCAGGAGAGACCCAGTACTTC
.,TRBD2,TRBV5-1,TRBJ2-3,CASSIGTSLSTDTQYF,TGCGCCAGCAGTATTGGGACTAGCCTTAGCACAGATACGCAGTATTTT
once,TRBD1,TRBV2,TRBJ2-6,CASRADRDPGANVLTF,TGTGCCAGCAGGGCGGACAGGGACCCTGGGGCCAACGTCCTGACTTTC
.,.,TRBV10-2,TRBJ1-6,CASSESIQVNSPLHF,TGCGCCAGCAGTGAGTCGATACAGGTTAATTCACCCCTCCACTTT
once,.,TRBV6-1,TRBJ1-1,CASSELRGNTEAFF,TGTGCCAGCAGTGAACTTAGGGGGAACACTGAAGCTTTCTTT
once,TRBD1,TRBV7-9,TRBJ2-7,CASSSPGQGDYEQYF,TGTGCCAGCAGCTCTCCGGGACAGGGGGACTACGAGCAGTACTTC
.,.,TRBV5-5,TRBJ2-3,CASTGTSTDTQYF,TGTGCCAGCACGGGGACTAGCACAGATACGCAGTATTTT
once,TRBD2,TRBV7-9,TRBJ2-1,CASSPQGLAGASSYNEQFF,TGTGCCAGCAGCCCACAGGGACTAGCGGGGGCCAGCTCCTACAATGAGCAGTTCTTC
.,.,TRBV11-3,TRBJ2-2,CASSYNTGELFF,TGTGCCAGCAGCTACAACACCGGGGAGCTGTTTTTT
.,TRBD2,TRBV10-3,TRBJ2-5,CAIRSSGGGETQYF,TGTGCCATCAGGAGTAGCGGGGGGGGAGAGACCCAGTACTTC
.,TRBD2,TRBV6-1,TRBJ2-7,CASSEVLAGPPYEQYF,TGTGCCAGCAGTGAAGTACTAGCGGGGCCACCCTACGAGCAGTACTTC
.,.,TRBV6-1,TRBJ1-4,CASRVSYLNEKLFF,TGTGCCAGCAGGGTCTCCTACCTTAATGAAAAACTGTTTTTT
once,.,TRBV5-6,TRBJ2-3,CASSLRPGDTQYF,TGTGCCAGCAGCTTGCGGCCAGGAGATACGCAGTATTTT
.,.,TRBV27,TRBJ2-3,CASSFWGIRGDTQYF,TGTGCCAGCAGTTTCTGGGGGATAAGGGGGGATACGCAGTATTTT
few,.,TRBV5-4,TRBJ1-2,CASSLWRGMKGVYYGYTF,TGTGCCAGCAGCCTATGGAGGGGGATGAAGGGCGTGTACTATGGCTACACCTTC
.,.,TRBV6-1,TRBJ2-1,CASSIRGSEYNEQFF,TGTGCCAGCAGCATTCGGGGGAGCGAATACAATGAGCAGTTCTTC
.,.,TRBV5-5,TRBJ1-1,CASSDITNTEAFF,TGTGCCAGCAGCGATATCACGAACACTGAAGCTTTCTTT
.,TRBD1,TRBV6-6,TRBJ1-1,CASSASQGVTEAFF,TGTGCCAGCAGCGCATCACAGGGGGTGACTGAAGCTTTCTTT
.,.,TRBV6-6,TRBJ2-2,CASSLQTDTGELFF,TGTGCCAGCAGTCTACAGACAGACACCGGGGAGCTGTTTTTT
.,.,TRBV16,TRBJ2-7,CASSQYLTAYEQYF,TGTGCCAGCAGCCAATATCTCACAGCCTACGAGCAGTACTTC
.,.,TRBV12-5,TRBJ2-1,CASGLVLTSQSSYNEQFF,TGTGCTAGTGGTTTGGTCCTCACTAGCCAGAGCTCCTACAATGAGCAGTTCTTC
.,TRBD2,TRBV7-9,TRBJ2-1,CASRYLGLAGAEGYNEQFF,TGTGCCAGCAGGTACCTCGGACTAGCGGGGGCCGAGGGGTACAATGAGCAGTTCTTC
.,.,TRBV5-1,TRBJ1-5,CASSLERNQPQHF,TGCGCCAGCAGCTTGGAGCGCAATCAGCCCCAGCATTTT